This TCR beta chain was sequenced in a study of T cell repertoires in cytomegalovirus infection. Turning to the study itself: Based on public TCR beta signatures, there were indications of CMV infection and of a matching HLA type.

MiXCR, applied by TCRdb to the reads, yields one record per CDR3 protein. The table has about 740,000 distinct CDR3 sequences, 35% seen once. The CDR3 has 17 residues. Germline lookup yields CDR1 MNHNS and CDR2 SASEGT. V lost 6 bases to trimming and J lost 2 bases, with 22 bases between them. Study-level findings and limits: Cumulative frequency (of public TCR beta family members) identified carriers of CMV plus the relevant HLA. Clonotypes of TCR beta that were HLA-C-restricted and CMV-specific dominated the ex vivo response.

To note about this clonotype: Its antigen is unidentified.

Sequencing used PBMCs. The rearrangement joins TRBV6-1 to TRBJ1-1, with D hard to call. This clonotype originated in a human donor in good health (CMV status not recorded). Some clones in this sample may be carry-over from other donors' samples. CDR3 residues: CASSPSDFGEGNTEAFF. Here the CDR3 DNA reads TGTGCCAGCAGCCCCTCGGATTTCGGGGAGGGCAACACTGAAGCTTTCTTT.